The 18 T cell receptor beta chains below all came from one sample that was sequenced in a study of regulatory T cells in long-lasting Graves disease. This sample's time point: newly diagnosed GD, antithyroid drugs for less than 3 months. PBMC RNA was the source of the TCR library. Combining iRepertoire HTBI primers with Arm-PCR of CDR3 regions, the authors built TCR beta libraries. MiXCR, applied by TCRdb to the multiplex PCR reads, yields one record per CDR3 protein. This table has hundreds of thousands of distinct CDR3 sequences, approximately 15% appearing once. The same specimen was also included in a second study, on T cells in Graves' hyperthyroidism and ophthalmopathy.

Sample: peripheral blood mononuclear cells (PBMCs), taken at new diagnosis, from a patient treated with antithyroid drugs. Receptors originate from a woman in her 30s with Graves disease.

This clonotype occurred many times. V usage is TRBV7-6 and J usage is TRBJ2-3, with 7 nucleotides matching TRBD2. V lost 5 bases and J lost 4; bases outside the gene matches: 3. CDR1 is SGHVS, CDR2 FNYEAQ, per germline. The CDR3 has 13 residues. The CDR3 here is CASSHTSADTQYF. The DNA for the CDR3 is TGTGCCAGCAGCCATACTAGCGCAGATACGCAGTATTTT.

Many counts were recorded for this clonotype. This CDR3 reads CASRRRGEGAVNTEAFF. The CDR3 coding sequence is TGTGCCAGCAGGCGGAGGGGGGAGGGGGCAGTGAACACTGAAGCTTTCTTT. The chain combines TRBV28 with TRBJ1-1; 7 nucleotides agree with TRBD1. Germline values: CDR1 MDHEN, CDR2 SYDVKM. With V trimmed by 6 bases and J by 0 bases, 13 bases remained unmatched. The CDR3 has 17 residues.

The rearrangement joins TRBV3-1 to TRBJ2-2; no definite D call. Between the trimmed V and J ends, which lost 0 bases and 4 bases, there was a span of 9 bases. Per germline, CDR1 LGHDT and CDR2 YNNKEL (reference sequence). This CDR3 has 15 residues. The CDR3 DNA follows: TGTGCCAGCAGCCAAGAAAAGGCGAGCACCGGGGAGCTGTTTTTT. Translating it yields CASSQEKASTGELFF.

The chain joins TRBV7-9 to TRBJ2-1; D possibly corresponds to TRBD2 (5 bases). The CDR3 sequence is 16 residues long. Trimming shortened V by 4 bases and J by 2 bases, and 15 bases separated the two germline ends. Germline V gene data show CDR1 as SEHNR and CDR2 as FQNEAQ (reference sequence). CDR3 loop: CASSYPPRGTYNEQFF. Written as DNA, the CDR3 is TGTGCCAGCAGCTACCCCCCTAGAGGGACCTACAATGAGCAGTTCTTC.

This chain joins TRBV30 and TRBJ2-7; 9 bases map to TRBD1. CDR1 is GTSNPN and CDR2 is SVGIG in the germline V gene (reference sequence). Germline trimming cut 0 bases from V and 3 bases from J; bases unmatched to any gene: 9. CDR3 length: 16 amino acids. CDR3 nucleotides: TGTGCCTGGAGTGTACAGGGACAGGGTATAATCTACGAGCAGTACTTC. It specifies CAWSVQGQGIIYEQYF. The full variable domain, its missing parts supplied by reference TRBV30 and TRBJ2-7, is SQTIHQWPATLVQPVGSPLSLECTVEGTSNPNLYWYRQAAGRGLQLLFYSVGIGQISSEVPQNLSASRPQDRQFILSSKKLLLSDSGFYLCAWSVQGQGIIYEQYFGPGTRLTVT.

This sequence joins TRBV6-2 or TRBV6-3 and TRBJ1-2, with 7 bases that match TRBD1. In germline, CDR1 is MNHEY, CDR2 SVGEGT. Trimming cost V 5 bases and J 8 bases; bases outside gene matches: 17. This CDR3 comprises 16 residues. The chain's CDR3 is CASSHRQGEGITGYTF. DNA of the CDR3: TGTGCCAGCAGTCACCGACAGGGCGAAGGGATAACGGGCTACACCTTC.

This clonotype was detected many times. The chain combines TRBV2 with TRBJ1-1; D uncertain. Trimming left V 5 bases short and J 4 bases short, with 2 bases between. The germline gives CDR1 SNHLY, CDR2 FYNNEI. There are 10 residues in the CDR3. The CDR3 DNA follows: TGTGCCAGCAGTTTCACTGAAGCTTTCTTT. Residues: CASSFTEAFF. Together with reference TRBV2 and TRBJ1-1, the CDR3 gives the full variable domain: EPEVTQTPSHQVTQMGQEVILRCVPISNHLYFYWYRQILGQKVEFLVSFYNNEISEKSEIFDDQFSVERPDGSNFTLKIRSTKLEDSAMYFCASSFTEAFFGQGTRLTVV.

This clonotype has ten or more counts. Germline and junction disagree at one end, which may indicate a read error. The V call is TRBV7-7, the J call TRBJ2-7; 9 nucleotides align to TRBD1. CDR3 length: 13 amino acids. Per germline, CDR1 SSHAT and CDR2 FNYEAQ (reference sequence). The CDR3 DNA reads TGTGCTAGCAGCCCGGGACAGGGCCACGAGCAGTACTTC. Translation: CASSPGQGHEQYF.

This clonotype has at least ten counts. The genes are TRBV28 and TRBJ2-7; D not certain. Germline loops: CDR1 MDHEN, CDR2 SYDVKM. CDR3 size: 16 residues. Trimming cost V 6 bases and J 3 bases, with 21 bases left between them. CDR3 loop: CASSLVVASKLYEQYF. In nucleotides, the CDR3 is TGTGCCAGCAGCTTAGTGGTAGCCTCCAAACTCTACGAGCAGTACTTC.

This clonotype occurred many times. The rearrangement links TRBV2 to TRBJ2-4; possibly TRBD1 for D (6 bases). Germline V gene data show CDR1 as SNHLY and CDR2 as FYNNEI. The CDR3 is 14 residues long. V lost 3 bases and J 8 bases, leaving 14 bases between the germline ends. In DNA, the CDR3 is TGTGCCAGCAGTGACAGATTAGGGGGAGACATTCAGTACTTC. Its protein product is CASSDRLGGDIQYF.

This clonotype has ten or more counts. Relative to the germline gene, one junction end is altered; a read error may explain this. J is TRBJ2-1 and V is TRBV28; 7 nucleotides agree with TRBD1. The V gene's germline CDR1 is MDHEN and CDR2 SYDVKM. This CDR3 has 14 residues. The CDR3 region has the DNA TGCGCCAGCAGCCCACAGGGGCCCTACAATGAGCAGTTCTTC. Protein product: CASSPQGPYNEQFF.

The V gene is TRBV5-6, the J gene TRBJ2-4; TRBD1 matches at 10 bases. Germline CDR1 SGHDT, CDR2 YYEEEE. J lost 7 bases, V lost 5 bases, and 9 bases had no gene match. The CDR3 totals 15 residues. CDR3 region: CASSRAGTGVNIQYF. CDR3 bases: TGTGCCAGCAGTAGAGCCGGGACAGGGGTCAACATTCAGTACTTC.

V and J are TRBV30 and TRBJ1-5; D is uncertain. Germline assignment: CDR1 GTSNPN and CDR2 SVGIG (reference sequence). V was cut by 3 bases and J by 4 bases, with 16 bases left in between. The CDR3 is 15 residues long. The CDR3 coding sequence is TGTGCCTGGAGCCCGAAAGGGCCCCAAAATCAGCCCCAGCATTTT. It translates to CAWSPKGPQNQPQHF.

This clonotype was detected many times. The J gene is TRBJ2-7, the V gene TRBV29-1, with a tentative D call TRBD2 (6 bases). This CDR3 comprises 13 residues. Germline V lookup: CDR1 SQVTM, CDR2 ANQGSEA. Trimming removed 2 bases from V and 6 bases from J, with 14 bases in between. CDR3 protein: CSVELRGIREQYF. CDR3 DNA sequence: TGCAGCGTTGAACTCCGGGGGATTCGCGAGCAGTACTTC.

This clonotype was seen a few times. The genes are TRBV5-4 and TRBJ1-2; no clear D gene. V was shortened by 4 bases and J by 4 bases, with 20 bases between the two germline ends. This CDR3 contains 16 residues. CDR1 is SGHNT, CDR2 YYREEE, per germline (reference sequence). For the CDR3, the DNA is TGTGCCAGCAGCCCCCCGGGCGATCTCAGTCCCTATGGCTACACCTTC. Its translation: CASSPPGDLSPYGYTF.

The rearrangement links TRBV30 to TRBJ1-4; D is unclear. The length of the CDR3 is 16 residues. The V gene lost 2 bases and the J gene lost 8 bases, with 21 bases spanning the gap. CDR1 GTSNPN and CDR2 SVGIG come from the germline V gene (reference sequence). The CDR3, as DNA: TGTGCCTGGAGTCCGAATAGGCCACGCGCGGTGGAAAAACTGTTTTTT. It translates to CAWSPNRPRAVEKLFF.

This clonotype was seen ten or more times. V and J are TRBV20-1 and TRBJ2-2; D is uncertain. There are 15 residues in the CDR3. Trimming took off 8 bases at V and 4 bases at J, with 20 bases between the two ends. Germline CDR1 is DFQATT and CDR2 is SNEGSKA (reference sequence). CDR3 region: CSRSRLMAGTGELFF. The CDR3 DNA follows: TGCAGTAGATCCCGGCTAATGGCTGGCACCGGGGAGCTGTTTTTT.

Concerning this clonotype: A much larger clone lies one base from this, so it may be a read error. The V call is TRBV6-2 or TRBV6-3, the J call TRBJ2-3; D is unclear. CDR1 is MNHEY, CDR2 SVGEGT, per germline. This CDR3 is built from 15 residues. Trimming left V 5 bases short and J 1 base short, with 13 bases between. CDR3 amino acids: CASSEPKVRTDTQYF. CDR3 sequence (DNA): TGTGCCAGCAGTGAGCCAAAGGTCCGCACAGATACGCAGTATTTT.